These 29 T cell receptor beta chains were all obtained from the same sample, sequenced in a study of T cells after yellow fever vaccination. TCRdb analysed the 5' RACE reads with MiXCR anew, one entry per CDR3 protein. Found here are around 310,000 distinct CDR3 sequences, 8.7% of them singletons; the top ten hold under 20%. The source was PBMCs, collected on the day of the first yellow fever vaccination. The receptor set was obtained from a man aged 18 to 35 who received the YFV17D yellow fever vaccine.

The genes are TRBV6-5 and TRBJ2-3; D might be TRBD1 or TRBD2, each matching 5 bases. This CDR3 contains 16 residues. V lost 0 bases to trimming and J lost 3 bases, with 13 bases between them. Looked up from germline, CDR1 is MNHEY and CDR2 is SVGAGI. The chain's CDR3 is CASSYSGYGATDTQYF. The CDR3 bases are TGTGCCAGCAGTTACTCAGGGTACGGGGCGACAGATACGCAGTATTTT.

This clonotype has a handful of counts. The chain recombines TRBV5-4 with TRBJ2-5; 10 bases line up with TRBD2. Germline V gene lookup returns CDR1 SGHNT and CDR2 YYREEE (reference sequence). There are 16 residues in the CDR3. Trimming removed 0 bases from V and 5 bases from J; junction bases left unmatched: 7. This chain's CDR3 is CASSLGGTSVMETQYF. For the CDR3, the DNA is TGTGCCAGCAGCTTGGGTGGGACTAGCGTTATGGAGACCCAGTACTTC.

J is TRBJ1-2 and V is TRBV7-9, with D uncertain. The V gene lost 1 base and the J gene lost 4 bases, with 10 bases spanning the gap. This CDR3 spans 14 amino acids. Germline V gives CDR1 SEHNR, CDR2 FQNEAQ (reference sequence). The chain's CDR3 is CASSLGGRSYGYTF. In nucleotides, the CDR3 is TGTGCCAGCAGCTTAGGTGGCAGATCCTATGGCTACACCTTC.

The chain combines TRBV18 with TRBJ1-5; D gene unclear. This CDR3 has 14 residues. From germline, CDR1 is KGHSH and CDR2 LQKENI. With 1 base removed from V and 0 bases from J, the gap between germline ends came to 4 bases. CDR3 sequence: CASSPLDSNQPQHF. In nucleotides, the CDR3 is TGTGCCAGCTCACCACTGGATAGCAATCAGCCCCAGCATTTT.

This clonotype was counted only a few times. V usage is TRBV3-1 and J usage is TRBJ2-2; D might be TRBD1 (5 bases). The ends were cut back, 6 bases at V and 7 bases at J, with 15 bases in the middle. The CDR3 length is 14 residues. From germline, CDR1 is LGHDT and CDR2 YNNKEL (reference sequence). The CDR3 sequence is CASRQDPTGGELFF. Here the CDR3 DNA reads TGTGCCAGCAGACAGGACCCCACGGGCGGGGAGCTGTTTTTT.

This clonotype occurred a few times. The rearrangement joins TRBV7-2 to TRBJ2-1; TRBD2 matches at 10 bases. The CDR3 spans 15 residues. J was trimmed by 8 bases and V by 5 bases; bases with no gene match: 9. Germline V gene data show CDR1 as SGHTA and CDR2 as FQGNSA. As DNA, the CDR3 is TGTGCCAGCAGCAGCCGGACTAGCGGTGGCGATGAGCAGTTCTTC. This gives the protein CASSSRTSGGDEQFF.

This chain joins TRBV6-5 and TRBJ2-3, with a tentative D call TRBD1 (6 bases). Germline CDR1 reads MNHEY; CDR2 reads SVGAGI. CDR3 length: 14 residues. V lost 4 bases and J 5 bases, leaving 13 bases between the germline ends. The CDR3 coding sequence is TGTGCCAGCAGTTTAGGGCAGGGGATAGATACGCAGTATTTT. Translated: CASSLGQGIDTQYF.

This clonotype was seen a handful of times. The genes are TRBV7-2 and TRBJ2-5; D gene uncertain. V was shortened by 6 bases and J by 4 bases, with 18 bases between the two germline ends. Germline V lookup: CDR1 SGHTA, CDR2 FQGNSA. The CDR3 has 15 residues. The CDR3 region is CASRPRTRLIETQYF. The CDR3 coding sequence is TGTGCCAGCAGACCCCGGACCCGCCTTATAGAGACCCAGTACTTC.

This clonotype was observed a handful of times. The chain is built from TRBV10-3 and TRBJ1-1; 10 bases agree with TRBD1. This CDR3 has 13 residues. The germline gives CDR1 ENHRY, CDR2 SYGVKD. Unmatched junction bases numbered 5, after V lost 8 bases and J lost 5 bases. In DNA, the CDR3 is TGTGCCATCCTTTGGACAGGGGGGACTGAAGCTTTCTTT. Protein sequence: CAILWTGGTEAFF.

This clonotype was counted only a few times. J is TRBJ2-3 and V is TRBV1; TRBD2 is the table's D call and was not checked against the DNA. TRBV1 is designated a pseudogene. The CDR3 totals 19 residues. CDR3: CTSTPETSGGNLTRDTQYF. The CDR3 region has the DNA TGCACCAGCACCCCCGAGACTAGCGGGGGGAACCTTACACGGGATACGCAGTATTTT.

In this sample, this clonotype turned up a few times. V is TRBV3-1 and J is TRBJ2-3; D remains ambiguous. This CDR3 spans 13 amino acids. The ends were cut back, 4 bases at V and 9 bases at J, with 14 bases in the middle. Germline V gives CDR1 LGHDT, CDR2 YNNKEL (reference sequence). The CDR3 nucleotides read TGTGCCAGCAGCCCATACGAGACCGGGACGCAGTATTTT. Translating gives CASSPYETGTQYF.

This rearrangement joins TRBV15 to TRBJ2-1; TRBD1 might be the D (5 bases). Germline-derived CDR1 and CDR2 are LNHNV and YYDKDF (reference sequence). V was cut by 3 bases and J by 9 bases, with 9 bases left in between. The CDR3 loop spans 12 amino acids. The CDR3 loop is CATSRGPGEQFF. CDR3 nucleotides: TGTGCCACCAGCAGGGGGCCGGGTGAGCAGTTCTTC.

This clonotype has a count of ten or more. This chain joins TRBV27 and TRBJ1-5; 7 bases are shared with TRBD1. The CDR3 has 15 amino acids. V was pared by 6 bases and J by 0 bases, with 5 bases of the junction left unmatched. The germline gives CDR1 MNHEY, CDR2 SMNVEV (reference sequence). DNA for the CDR3: TGTGCCAGCAGAGTGGGACAGATTAGCAATCAGCCCCAGCATTTT. It specifies CASRVGQISNQPQHF.

This clonotype showed up just a few times. This chain joins TRBV28 and TRBJ1-2; 8 nucleotides agree with TRBD1. V shed 4 bases and J 10 bases; nucleotides not matched to a gene: 14. The CDR3 sequence is 15 residues long. Per germline, CDR1 MDHEN and CDR2 SYDVKM. This CDR3 is CASSSGTGLGWDYTF. As DNA, the CDR3 is TGTGCCAGCAGTTCTGGGACAGGCTTAGGATGGGACTACACCTTC.

This clonotype has a handful of counts. The chain links TRBV7-2 to TRBJ2-2, with D possibly TRBD2 on 6 matching bases. Looked up from germline, CDR1 is SGHTA and CDR2 is FQGNSA. V dropped 4 bases and J dropped 6 bases, with 9 bases sitting between them. This CDR3 comprises 13 residues. CDR3: CASSYRRAGELFF. The CDR3 nucleotides are TGTGCCAGCAGCTATAGGAGGGCCGGGGAGCTGTTTTTT.

This sequence joins TRBV6-5 and TRBJ2-5; 9 bases are shared with TRBD1. With 4 bases clipped from V and 6 bases from J, the junction kept 6 bases outside the gene matches. Germline values: CDR1 MNHEY, CDR2 SVGAGI. CDR3 length equals 14 residues. CDR3 protein: CASSSNRGQKTQYF. The CDR3 DNA is TGTGCCAGCAGTTCCAACAGGGGGCAAAAGACCCAGTACTTC.

This clonotype was detected many times. The chain links TRBV5-6 to TRBJ2-2; D possibly matches TRBD1 or TRBD2 (5 bases each). Trimming pared 5 bases from V and 9 bases from J, leaving 20 bases between. The length of the CDR3 is 15 residues. The germline V gene has CDR1 SGHDT and CDR2 YYEEEE. The CDR3 DNA is TGTGCCAGCAGTCCCCGGGACGGAACGTTTTGGGAGCTGTTTTTT. Translated: CASSPRDGTFWELFF.

Ten or more counts support this clonotype. The chain couples TRBV15 to TRBJ1-2; TRBD1 matches at 8 bases. CDR1 is LNHNV and CDR2 is YYDKDF in the germline V gene (reference sequence). The CDR3 extends over 14 amino acids. The V gene end was trimmed by 7 bases and the J gene end by 8 bases; junction bases not matched to a gene: 12. The DNA for the CDR3 is TGTGCCACCAAACCAGGGGGCCAAGCAGAAGGCTACACCTTC. It yields the protein CATKPGGQAEGYTF.

This clonotype showed up just a few times. The chain uses TRBV18 and TRBJ1-4; D is perhaps TRBD1 (5 bases). The CDR3 extends over 15 amino acids. Per germline, CDR1 KGHSH and CDR2 LQKENI. The ends were cut back, 2 bases at V and 5 bases at J, with 12 bases in the middle. The CDR3 region is CASSPYGTENEKLFF. DNA for the CDR3: TGTGCCAGCTCACCATATGGGACTGAGAATGAAAAACTGTTTTTT.

The rearrangement links TRBV7-2 to TRBJ1-2; D is unclear. Germline CDR1 SGHTA, CDR2 FQGNSA. V dropped 6 bases and J dropped 4 bases, with 12 bases sitting between them. The CDR3 contains 13 residues. In DNA form, the CDR3 reads TGTGCCAGCAGTCAAGACATGTCCTATGGCTACACCTTC. It encodes CASSQDMSYGYTF.

V usage is TRBV18 and J usage is TRBJ2-3; D may be TRBD2 (5 bases). CDR1 KGHSH and CDR2 LQKENI come from the germline V gene. CDR3 length equals 16 residues. Trimming removed 3 bases from V and 1 base from J, with 14 bases in between. The CDR3 DNA follows: TGTGCCAGCTCACCTCCTACCTACGGGGGCACAGATACGCAGTATTTT. Amino acid sequence: CASSPPTYGGTDTQYF.

V is TRBV3-1 and J is TRBJ2-2; D is unresolved. The CDR3 has 12 amino acids. Germline V lookup: CDR1 LGHDT, CDR2 YNNKEL (reference sequence). With 1 base removed from V and 7 bases from J, the gap between germline ends came to 4 bases. CDR3 region: CASSQVGGELFF. For the CDR3, the DNA is TGTGCCAGCAGCCAAGTTGGCGGGGAGCTGTTTTTT.

This chain connects TRBV20-1 to TRBJ2-1; 8 nucleotides align to TRBD2. CDR1 DFQATT and CDR2 SNEGSKA come from the germline V gene (reference sequence). The CDR3 length is 14 residues. Unmatched junction bases numbered 2, after V lost 2 bases and J lost 2 bases. The CDR3, as DNA: TGCAGTGCTAGAAAGCGGGGGACCTACAATGAGCAGTTCTTC. Protein product: CSARKRGTYNEQFF.

A few counts support this clonotype. The CDR3, as DNA: TGTGCCAGCAGCCCACTAATAAAAAAAAAGGGAACATCCTACGAGCAGTACTTC. Translating it yields CASSPLIKKKGTSYEQYF. V and J are TRBV13 and TRBJ2-7; the D is unclear. The CDR3 covers 18 residues. Germline CDR1 reads PRHDT; CDR2 reads FYEKMQ (reference sequence). V was clipped by 5 bases and J by 1 base, with 24 bases between them.

This clonotype was recorded a few times. The chain couples TRBV10-2 to TRBJ2-3, with TRBD2 matching 10 bases. The CDR3 totals 16 residues. The J segment lost 5 bases and the V segment lost 4 bases, leaving 9 bases of the junction unmatched. Germline lookup yields CDR1 WSHSY and CDR2 SAAADI. CDR3 sequence reads: CASSVVLAGVVDTQYF. In DNA form, the CDR3 reads TGCGCCAGCAGTGTCGTGCTAGCGGGGGTAGTAGATACGCAGTATTTT.

The chain has TRBV5-1 and TRBJ2-1; possible D gene TRBD2, 6 bases. The CDR3 is 15 amino acids. Germline CDR1 SGHRS, CDR2 YFSETQ. The germline V and J ends were trimmed by 1 base and 1 base, with 9 bases remaining between them. This CDR3 reads CASSLSLASYNEQFF. The CDR3 nucleotides read TGCGCCAGCAGCTTGTCCCTAGCGTCCTACAATGAGCAGTTCTTC.

The chain recombines TRBV5-5 with TRBJ1-2; the D is unclear. CDR3 length: 13 amino acids. The V and J ends lost 2 bases and 7 bases respectively, with 12 bases between them. Germline assignment: CDR1 SGHKS and CDR2 YYEKEE (reference sequence). The CDR3 DNA is TGTGCCAGCAGCTTATCCCGGCTGGGTGGCTACACCTTC. This sequence encodes CASSLSRLGGYTF.

This clonotype turned up a few times. The chain carries TRBV7-2 and TRBJ2-3, with 8 bases identical to TRBD2. From germline, CDR1 is SGHTA and CDR2 FQGNSA. This CDR3 contains 13 residues. V gave up 8 bases and J gave up 4 bases; unmatched junction bases: 5. CDR3 amino acids: CASSGGLADTQYF. CDR3 DNA sequence: TGTGCCAGCTCGGGGGGGCTGGCAGATACGCAGTATTTT.

This clonotype was counted only a few times. The rearrangement joins TRBV29-1 to TRBJ1-1, with unresolved D. This CDR3 is built from 17 residues. Between the trimmed V and J ends, which lost 4 bases and 7 bases, there was a span of 28 bases. CDR1 is SQVTM, CDR2 ANQGSEA, per germline. The CDR3 DNA reads as TGCAGCGTTGTTGGCAGAACTTTCACTGATTCAGGCTTTGAAGCTTTCTTT. Amino acid sequence: CSVVGRTFTDSGFEAFF.